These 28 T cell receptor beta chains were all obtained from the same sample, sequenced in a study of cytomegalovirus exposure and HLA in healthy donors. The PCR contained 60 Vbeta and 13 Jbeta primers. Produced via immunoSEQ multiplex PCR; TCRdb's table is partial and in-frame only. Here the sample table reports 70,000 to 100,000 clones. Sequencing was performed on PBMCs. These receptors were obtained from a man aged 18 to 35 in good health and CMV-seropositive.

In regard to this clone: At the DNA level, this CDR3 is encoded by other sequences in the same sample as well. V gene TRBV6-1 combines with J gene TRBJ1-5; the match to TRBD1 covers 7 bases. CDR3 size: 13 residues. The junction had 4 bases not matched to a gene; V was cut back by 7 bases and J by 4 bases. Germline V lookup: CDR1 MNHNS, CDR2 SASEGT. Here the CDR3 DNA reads TGTGCCAGCACCGGACAGGTAAATCAGCCCCAGCATTTT. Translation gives CASTGQVNQPQHF.

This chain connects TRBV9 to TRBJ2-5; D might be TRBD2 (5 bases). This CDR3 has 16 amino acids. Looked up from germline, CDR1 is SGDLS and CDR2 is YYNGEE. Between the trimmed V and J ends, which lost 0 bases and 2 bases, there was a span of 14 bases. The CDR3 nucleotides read TGTGCCAGCAGCGTAGAATCAGGACTGCCACAAGAGACCCAGTACTTC. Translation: CASSVESGLPQETQYF.

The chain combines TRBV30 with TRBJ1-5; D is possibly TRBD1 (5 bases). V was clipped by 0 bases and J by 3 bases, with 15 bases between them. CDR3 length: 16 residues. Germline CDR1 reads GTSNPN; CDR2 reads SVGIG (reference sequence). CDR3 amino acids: CAWSVPIDSNNQPQHF. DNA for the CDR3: TGTGCCTGGAGTGTCCCTATCGACAGCAACAATCAGCCCCAGCATTTT. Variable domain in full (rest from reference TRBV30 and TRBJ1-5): SQTIHQWPATLVQPVGSPLSLECTVEGTSNPNLYWYRQAAGRGLQLLFYSVGIGQISSEVPQNLSASRPQDRQFILSSKKLLLSDSGFYLCAWSVPIDSNNQPQHFGDGTRLSIL.

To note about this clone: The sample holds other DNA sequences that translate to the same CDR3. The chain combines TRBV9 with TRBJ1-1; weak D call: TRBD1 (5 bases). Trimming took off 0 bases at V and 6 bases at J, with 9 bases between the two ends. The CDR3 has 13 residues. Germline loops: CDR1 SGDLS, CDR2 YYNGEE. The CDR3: CASSVGSGSEAFF. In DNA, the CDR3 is TGTGCCAGCAGCGTAGGGTCAGGGTCTGAAGCTTTCTTT.

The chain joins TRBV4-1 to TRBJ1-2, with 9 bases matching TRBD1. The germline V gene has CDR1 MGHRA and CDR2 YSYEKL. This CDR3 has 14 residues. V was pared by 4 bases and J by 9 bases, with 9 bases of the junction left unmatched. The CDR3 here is CASSPRTGVRSYTF. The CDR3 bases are TGCGCCAGCAGCCCCCGGACAGGGGTTAGGAGCTACACCTTC.

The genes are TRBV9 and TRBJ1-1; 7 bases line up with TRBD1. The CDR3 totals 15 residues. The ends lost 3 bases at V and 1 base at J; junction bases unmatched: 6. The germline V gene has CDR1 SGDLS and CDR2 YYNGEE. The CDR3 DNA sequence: TGTGCCAGCAGCGACGAGAGACAGGGGAACACTGAAGCTTTCTTT. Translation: CASSDERQGNTEAFF.

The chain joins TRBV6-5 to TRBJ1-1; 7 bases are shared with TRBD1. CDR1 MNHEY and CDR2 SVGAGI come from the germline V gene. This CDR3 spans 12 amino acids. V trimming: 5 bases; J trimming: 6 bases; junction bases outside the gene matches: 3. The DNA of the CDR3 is TGTGCCAGCAGTCGGACAGGCTCTGAAGCTTTCTTT. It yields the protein CASSRTGSEAFF.

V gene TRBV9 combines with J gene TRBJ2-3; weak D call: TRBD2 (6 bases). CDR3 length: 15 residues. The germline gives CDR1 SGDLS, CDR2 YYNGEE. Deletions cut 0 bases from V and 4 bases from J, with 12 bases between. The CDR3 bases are TGTGCCAGCAGCGTAGTATACGGGAGTGCAGATACGCAGTATTTT. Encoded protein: CASSVVYGSADTQYF.

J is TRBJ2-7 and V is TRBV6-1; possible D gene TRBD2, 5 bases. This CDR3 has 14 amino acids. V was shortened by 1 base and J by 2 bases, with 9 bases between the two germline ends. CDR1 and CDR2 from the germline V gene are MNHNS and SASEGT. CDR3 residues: CASSEGTYPYEQYF. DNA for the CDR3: TGTGCCAGCAGTGAAGGGACTTACCCCTACGAGCAGTACTTC.

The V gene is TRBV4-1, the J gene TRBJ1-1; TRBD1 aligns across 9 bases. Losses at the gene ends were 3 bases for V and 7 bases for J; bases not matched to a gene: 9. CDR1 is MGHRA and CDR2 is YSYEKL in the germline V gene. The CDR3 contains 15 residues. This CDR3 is CASSQPYRDRVEAFF. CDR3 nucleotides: TGCGCCAGCAGCCAGCCCTACCGGGACAGGGTTGAAGCTTTCTTT.

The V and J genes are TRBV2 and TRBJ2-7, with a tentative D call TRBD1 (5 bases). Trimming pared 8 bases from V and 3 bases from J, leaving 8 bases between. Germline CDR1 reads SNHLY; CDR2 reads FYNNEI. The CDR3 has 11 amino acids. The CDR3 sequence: CASGRDYEQYF. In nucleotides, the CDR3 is TGTGCCAGCGGCAGGGACTACGAGCAGTACTTC.

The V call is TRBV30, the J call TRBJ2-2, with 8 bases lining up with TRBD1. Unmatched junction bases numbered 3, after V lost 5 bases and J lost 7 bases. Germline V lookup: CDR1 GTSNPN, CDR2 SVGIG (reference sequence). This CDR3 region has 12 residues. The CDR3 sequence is CAWDRGGGELFF. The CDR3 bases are TGTGCCTGGGACAGGGGCGGCGGGGAGCTGTTTTTT.

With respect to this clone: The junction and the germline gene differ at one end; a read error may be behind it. Here the CDR3 DNA reads TGTGCCGGCAGCGTAGGTCGTACAAGTCAGTACGAGCAGTACTTC. Its translation is CAGSVGRTSQYEQYF. V gene TRBV9 combines with J gene TRBJ2-7; D remains ambiguous. CDR1 is SGDLS and CDR2 is YYNGEE in the germline V gene. The CDR3 is 15 residues long.

CDR3 in DNA: TGTGCCAGCAGTTCCCGAGACAGGCCACTATACAATGAGCAGTTCTTC. Its translation: CASSSRDRPLYNEQFF. The chain is built from TRBV28 and TRBJ2-1, with a weak D call TRBD1 (6 bases). Trimming left V 4 bases short and J 4 bases short, with 17 bases between. Germline V gene sequence: CDR1 MDHEN, CDR2 SYDVKM. There are 16 residues in the CDR3.

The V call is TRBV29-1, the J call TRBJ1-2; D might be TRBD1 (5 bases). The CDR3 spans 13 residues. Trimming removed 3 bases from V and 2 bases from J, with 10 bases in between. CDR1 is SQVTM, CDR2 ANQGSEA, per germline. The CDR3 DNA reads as TGCAGCGTTGAGGTCGACAGCAACTATGGCTACACCTTC. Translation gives CSVEVDSNYGYTF.

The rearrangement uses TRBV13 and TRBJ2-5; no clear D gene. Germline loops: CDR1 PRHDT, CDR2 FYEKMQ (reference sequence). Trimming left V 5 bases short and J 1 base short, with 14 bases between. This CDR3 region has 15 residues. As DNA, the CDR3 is TGTGCCAGCAGCCTACGTGGAGAAAGCCAAGAGACCCAGTACTTC. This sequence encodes CASSLRGESQETQYF.

The CDR3 sequence is CASSDSGTSGGNEQFF. The DNA of the CDR3 is TGTGCCAGCAGTGACTCAGGAACTAGCGGGGGCAATGAGCAGTTCTTC. V gene TRBV6-4 combines with J gene TRBJ2-1; 11 bases are a match to TRBD2. The CDR3 totals 16 residues. V dropped 0 bases and J dropped 6; count of bases not matched to a gene: 4. Per the germline V gene, CDR1 is MRHNA and CDR2 is SNTAGT.

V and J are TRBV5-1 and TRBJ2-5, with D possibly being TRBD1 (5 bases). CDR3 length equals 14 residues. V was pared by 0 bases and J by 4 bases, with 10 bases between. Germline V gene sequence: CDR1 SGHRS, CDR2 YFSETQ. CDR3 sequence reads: CASSLVQGLETQYF. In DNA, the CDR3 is TGCGCCAGCAGCTTGGTTCAGGGCTTAGAGACCCAGTACTTC.

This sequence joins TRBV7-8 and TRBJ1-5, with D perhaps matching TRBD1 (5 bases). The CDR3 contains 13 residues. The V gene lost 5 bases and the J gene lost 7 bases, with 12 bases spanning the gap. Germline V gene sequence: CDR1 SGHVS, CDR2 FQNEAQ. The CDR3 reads CASSPTEGQPQHF. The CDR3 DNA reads TGTGCCAGCAGCCCAACGGAGGGGCAGCCCCAGCATTTT.

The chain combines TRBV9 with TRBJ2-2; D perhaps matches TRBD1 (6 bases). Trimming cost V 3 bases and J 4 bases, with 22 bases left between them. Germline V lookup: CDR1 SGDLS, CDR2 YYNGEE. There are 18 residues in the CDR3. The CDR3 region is CASSAARYRAGPTGELFF. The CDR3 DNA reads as TGTGCCAGCAGCGCGGCCAGATACAGGGCCGGACCCACCGGGGAGCTGTTTTTT.

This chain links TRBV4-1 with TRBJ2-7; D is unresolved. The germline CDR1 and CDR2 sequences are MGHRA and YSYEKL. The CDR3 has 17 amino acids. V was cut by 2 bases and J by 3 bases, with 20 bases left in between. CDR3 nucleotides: TGCGCCAGCAGCCAACCGCCGGAGCTCGCCTCGGTCTACGAGCAGTACTTC. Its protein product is CASSQPPELASVYEQYF.

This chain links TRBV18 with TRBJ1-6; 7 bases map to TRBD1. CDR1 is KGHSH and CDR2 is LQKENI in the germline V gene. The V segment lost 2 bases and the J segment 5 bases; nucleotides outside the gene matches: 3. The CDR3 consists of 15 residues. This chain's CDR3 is CASSPITGDNSPLHF. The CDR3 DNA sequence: TGTGCCAGCTCACCAATCACAGGGGATAATTCACCCCTCCACTTT. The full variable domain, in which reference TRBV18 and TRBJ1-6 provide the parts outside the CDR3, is NAGVMQNPRHLVRRRGQEARLRCSPMKGHSHVYWYRQLPEEGLKFMVYLQKENIIDESGMPKERFSAEFPKEGPSILRIQQVVRGDSAAYFCASSPITGDNSPLHFGNGTRLTVT.

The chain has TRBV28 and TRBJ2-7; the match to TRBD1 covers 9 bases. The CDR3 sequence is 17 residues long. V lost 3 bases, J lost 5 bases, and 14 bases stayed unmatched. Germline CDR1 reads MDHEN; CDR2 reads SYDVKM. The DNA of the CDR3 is TGTGCCAGCAGTTTGTCGGGACAGGGATTTCGGGGTAACGAGCAGTACTTC. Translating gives CASSLSGQGFRGNEQYF.

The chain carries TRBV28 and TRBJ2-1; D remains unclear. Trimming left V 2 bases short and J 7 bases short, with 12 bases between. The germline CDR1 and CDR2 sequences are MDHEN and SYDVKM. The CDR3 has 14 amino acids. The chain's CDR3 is CASSLPLFRNEQFF. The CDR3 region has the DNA TGTGCCAGCAGTTTACCCCTCTTCAGGAATGAGCAGTTCTTC.

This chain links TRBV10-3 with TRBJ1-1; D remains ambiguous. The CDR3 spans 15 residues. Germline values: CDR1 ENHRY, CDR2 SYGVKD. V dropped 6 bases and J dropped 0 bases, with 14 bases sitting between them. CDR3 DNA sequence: TGTGCCATCAGGCGCACGGGATCTATGAACACTGAAGCTTTCTTT. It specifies CAIRRTGSMNTEAFF.

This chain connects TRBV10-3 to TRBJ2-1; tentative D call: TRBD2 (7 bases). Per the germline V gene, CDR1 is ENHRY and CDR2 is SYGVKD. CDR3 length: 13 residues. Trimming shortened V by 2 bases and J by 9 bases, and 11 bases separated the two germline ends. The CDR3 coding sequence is TGTGCCATCAGTGAGCGGGGGGCTGGTGAGCAGTTCTTC. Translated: CAISERGAGEQFF.

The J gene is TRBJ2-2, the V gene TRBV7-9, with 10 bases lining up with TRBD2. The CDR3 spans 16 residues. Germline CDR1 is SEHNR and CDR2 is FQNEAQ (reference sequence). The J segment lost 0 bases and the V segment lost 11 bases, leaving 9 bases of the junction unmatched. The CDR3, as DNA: TGTGCCGGCCCCTCTAGCGGGGGCTCGAACACCGGGGAGCTGTTTTTT. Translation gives CAGPSSGGSNTGELFF.

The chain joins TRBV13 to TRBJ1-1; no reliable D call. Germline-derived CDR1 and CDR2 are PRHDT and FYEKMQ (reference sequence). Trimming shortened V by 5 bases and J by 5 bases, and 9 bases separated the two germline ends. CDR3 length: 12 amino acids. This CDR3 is CASSPSGTEAFF. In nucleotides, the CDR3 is TGTGCCAGCAGCCCGTCCGGGACTGAAGCTTTCTTT.